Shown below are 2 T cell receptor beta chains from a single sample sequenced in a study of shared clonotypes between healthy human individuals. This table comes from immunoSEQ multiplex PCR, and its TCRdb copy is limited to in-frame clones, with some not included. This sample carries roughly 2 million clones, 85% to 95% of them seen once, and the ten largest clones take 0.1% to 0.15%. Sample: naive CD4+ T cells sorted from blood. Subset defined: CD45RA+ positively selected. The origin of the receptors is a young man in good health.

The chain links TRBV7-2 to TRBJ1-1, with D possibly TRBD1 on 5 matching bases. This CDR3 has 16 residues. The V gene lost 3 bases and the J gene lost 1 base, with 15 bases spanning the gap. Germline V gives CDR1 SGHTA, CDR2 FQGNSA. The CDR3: CASSLPEGRQNTEAFF. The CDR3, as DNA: TGTGCCAGCAGCTTGCCCGAGGGACGGCAGAACACTGAAGCTTTCTTT.

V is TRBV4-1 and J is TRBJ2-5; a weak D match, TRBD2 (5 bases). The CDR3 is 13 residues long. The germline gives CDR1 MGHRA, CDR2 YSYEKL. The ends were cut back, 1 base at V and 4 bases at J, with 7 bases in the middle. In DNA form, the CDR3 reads TGCGCCAGCAGCCAAGTTGCGGGAGAGACCCAGTACTTC. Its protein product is CASSQVAGETQYF.